The clone carrying this T cell receptor beta chain was counted at least ten times. Unique molecular identifiers featured in how the TCRbeta library was prepared. TCRdb recomputed calls from the PCR reads with MiXCR, one row per CDR3 protein. The table has about 640,000 distinct CDR3 sequences, 16% seen once. The V gene's germline CDR1 is SGDLS and CDR2 YYNGEE. V shed 1 base and J shed 6 bases, with 13 bases lying between them. The CDR3 is made up of 15 amino acids. The data were obtained in a study of T-cell reconstitution after alpha-beta-depleted transplantation in children. The sequenced sample was PBMCs from the stem cell graft donor, obtained from the stem cell graft. The V call is TRBV9, the J call TRBJ2-2; a weak D match, TRBD1 (6 bases). The sequence was obtained from a human donor who donated a stem cell graft to a child with acute myeloid leukemia. In DNA, the CDR3 is TGTGCCAGCAGCGTAAAGTCAGGGGTCGCCGGGGAGCTGTTTTTT. Protein: CASSVKSGVAGELFF.